The 15 T cell receptor beta chains in this list originate from one sample, sequenced in a study of cytomegalovirus exposure and HLA in healthy donors. Primers included in the PCR were 60 Vbeta and 13 Jbeta primers. Sequencing used immunoSEQ multiplex PCR; TCRdb keeps in-frame clones, though not all of them. The sample lists roughly 61,000 clones; approximately 88% were seen once. The sample taken for sequencing was PBMCs. Every receptor here comes from a man aged 25-45 years in good health and CMV-seropositive.

The V call is TRBV18, the J call TRBJ1-2; 9 positions match TRBD1. CDR3 length: 16 residues. V shed 3 bases, J shed 2 bases, and the junction held 7 bases outside the gene matches. Germline CDR1 reads KGHSH; CDR2 reads LQKENI. CDR3 in DNA: TGTGCCAGCTCACCGACCACAGGGGGCATCAACTATGGCTACACCTTC. It encodes CASSPTTGGINYGYTF.

The chain employs TRBV27 and TRBJ1-1; 7 nucleotides match TRBD1. Germline V gene data show CDR1 as MNHEY and CDR2 as SMNVEV (reference sequence). The V segment lost 5 bases and the J segment 4 bases; nucleotides outside the gene matches: 4. The CDR3 consists of 13 residues. In DNA, the CDR3 is TGTGCCAGCAGTGACGCAGGGGGCACTGAAGCTTTCTTT. Its translation: CASSDAGGTEAFF.

The chain employs TRBV30 and TRBJ2-6; D gene unclear. The CDR3 length is 13 residues. The V end lost 3 bases, the J end lost 2 bases, and 5 bases lay between the germline ends. Germline V gives CDR1 GTSNPN, CDR2 SVGIG (reference sequence). CDR3 amino acids: CAWRQAGANVLTF. CDR3 nucleotides: TGTGCCTGGAGACAAGCTGGGGCCAACGTCCTGACTTTC.

The chain uses TRBV5-4 and TRBJ1-3; D possibly corresponds to TRBD1 (5 bases). The germline V and J ends were trimmed by 0 bases and 1 base, with 8 bases remaining between them. Germline V gene lookup returns CDR1 SGHNT and CDR2 YYREEE (reference sequence). The CDR3 spans 15 residues. CDR3 nucleotides: TGTGCCAGCAGCTTGGCGGCAGGGTCTGGAAACACCATATATTTT. Translating gives CASSLAAGSGNTIYF.

V is TRBV6-1 and J is TRBJ2-7, with 10 bases matching TRBD2. Germline V CDR1 and CDR2: MNHNS, SASEGT. This CDR3 has 15 amino acids. V was pared by 6 bases and J by 1 base, with 6 bases of the junction left unmatched. DNA for the CDR3: TGTGCCAGCAGCCCCGGACTAGCGGTGTCCTACGAGCAGTACTTC. It translates to CASSPGLAVSYEQYF.

V is TRBV6-1 and J is TRBJ1-5; possible D gene TRBD1, 6 bases. Germline loops: CDR1 MNHNS, CDR2 SASEGT. The V end was cut by 5 bases, the J end by 7 bases, with 12 bases between. The CDR3 spans 13 residues. The CDR3 region has the DNA TGTGCCAGCAGTAGGGCAGGGGCACAGCCCCAGCATTTT. It codes for CASSRAGAQPQHF.

The chain carries TRBV6-1 and TRBJ2-1; 8 nucleotides align to TRBD2. V shed 6 bases and J 0 bases; nucleotides not matched to a gene: 4. Germline CDR1 is MNHNS and CDR2 is SASEGT. The CDR3 is 15 residues long. CDR3 protein: CASRLLAVSYNEQFF. CDR3 nucleotide sequence: TGTGCCAGCAGGTTACTAGCGGTCTCCTACAATGAGCAGTTCTTC.

This clone came up once. This chain's CDR3 is CASSPLGTSGDTQYF. The CDR3 DNA reads TGTGCCAGCAGTCCCCTAGGGACTAGCGGAGATACGCAGTATTTT. The rearrangement joins TRBV6-5 to TRBJ2-3; 11 bases line up with TRBD2. The CDR3 consists of 15 residues. Trimming cost V 5 bases and J 5 bases; bases outside gene matches: 6. The germline gives CDR1 MNHEY, CDR2 SVGAGI.

This clone was counted between two and nine times. The chain has TRBV2 and TRBJ1-1; TRBD1 is a possible D gene (6 bases). The V and J ends lost 6 bases and 2 bases respectively, with 10 bases between them. The germline gives CDR1 SNHLY, CDR2 FYNNEI. The CDR3 totals 13 residues. CDR3: CASSRTDNTEAFF. The CDR3 DNA reads TGTGCCAGCAGCCGGACAGACAACACTGAAGCTTTCTTT. The entire variable domain, with the rest obtained from reference TRBV2 and TRBJ1-1, is as follows: EPEVTQTPSHQVTQMGQEVILRCVPISNHLYFYWYRQILGQKVEFLVSFYNNEISEKSEIFDDQFSVERPDGSNFTLKIRSTKLEDSAMYFCASSRTDNTEAFFGQGTRLTVV.

V usage is TRBV5-8 and J usage is TRBJ1-1; TRBD1 might be the D (6 bases). This CDR3 contains 13 residues. With 4 bases removed from V and 1 base from J, the gap between germline ends came to 8 bases. Germline V gene data show CDR1 as SGHTS and CDR2 as YDEGEE. In DNA form, the CDR3 reads TGTGCCAGCAGCGCGGACAGGAACACTGAAGCTTTCTTT. As protein: CASSADRNTEAFF.

The chain carries TRBV5-6 and TRBJ2-7; 9 bases fit TRBD1. With 4 bases clipped from V and 4 bases from J, the junction kept 9 bases outside the gene matches. From germline, CDR1 is SGHDT and CDR2 YYEEEE. The CDR3 length is 15 residues. The CDR3 sequence: CASSPGDREAYEQYF. DNA for the CDR3: TGTGCCAGCAGCCCGGGGGACAGGGAAGCGTACGAGCAGTACTTC.

V is TRBV5-4 and J is TRBJ1-1; 7 positions match TRBD1. V lost 0 bases to trimming and J lost 0 bases; unmatched junction nucleotides: 8. The CDR3 has 17 amino acids. Germline V gene lookup returns CDR1 SGHNT and CDR2 YYREEE (reference sequence). The CDR3 region has the DNA TGTGCCAGCAGCTTGGACAGGGGTATTGCGATGAACACTGAAGCTTTCTTT. Amino acids: CASSLDRGIAMNTEAFF.

This chain uses TRBV28 with TRBJ1-2; D is uncertain. Deletions cut 2 bases from V and 8 bases from J, with 15 bases between. CDR3 length: 14 residues. CDR1 MDHEN and CDR2 SYDVKM come from the germline V gene. The CDR3 region has the DNA TGTGCCAGCAGTTTAGGTAGCGGGTTAACCGGCTACACCTTC. This sequence encodes CASSLGSGLTGYTF.

The chain employs TRBV19 and TRBJ2-6; TRBD1 is a possible D gene (6 bases). CDR3 length equals 15 residues. The V and J ends lost 7 bases and 2 bases respectively, with 12 bases between them. The germline V gene encodes CDR1 LNHDA and CDR2 SQIVND (reference sequence). The CDR3 DNA is TGTGCCAGTAACCCCCCAGGGGCTGGGGCCAACGTCCTGACTTTC. Its protein product is CASNPPGAGANVLTF.

CDR3 loop: CAWRGDSFSHEQYF. The CDR3 DNA reads TGTGCCTGGAGAGGGGACAGTTTTTCCCACGAGCAGTACTTC. The rearrangement uses TRBV30 and TRBJ2-7; 7 nucleotides align to TRBD1. The CDR3 covers 14 residues. The ends lost 3 bases at V and 5 bases at J; junction bases unmatched: 10. In germline, CDR1 is GTSNPN, CDR2 SVGIG (reference sequence).